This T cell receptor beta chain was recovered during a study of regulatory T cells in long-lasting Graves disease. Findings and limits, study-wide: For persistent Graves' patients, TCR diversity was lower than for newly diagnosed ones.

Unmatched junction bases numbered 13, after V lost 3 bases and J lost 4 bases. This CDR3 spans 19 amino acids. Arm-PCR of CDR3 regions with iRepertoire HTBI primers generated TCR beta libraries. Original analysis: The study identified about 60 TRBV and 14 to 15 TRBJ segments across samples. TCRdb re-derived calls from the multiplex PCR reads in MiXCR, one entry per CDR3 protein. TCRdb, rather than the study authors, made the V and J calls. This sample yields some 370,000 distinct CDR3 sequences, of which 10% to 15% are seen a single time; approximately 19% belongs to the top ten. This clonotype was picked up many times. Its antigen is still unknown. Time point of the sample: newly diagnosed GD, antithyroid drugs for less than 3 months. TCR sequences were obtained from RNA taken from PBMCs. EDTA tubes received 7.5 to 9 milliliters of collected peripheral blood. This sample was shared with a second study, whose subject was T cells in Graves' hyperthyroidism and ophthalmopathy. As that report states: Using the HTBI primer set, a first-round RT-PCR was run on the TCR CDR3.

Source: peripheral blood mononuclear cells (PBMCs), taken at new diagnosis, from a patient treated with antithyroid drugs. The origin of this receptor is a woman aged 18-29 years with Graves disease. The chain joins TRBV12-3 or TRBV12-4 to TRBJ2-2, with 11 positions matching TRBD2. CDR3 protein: CASSFDPLLAGARTGELFF. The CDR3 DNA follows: TGTGCCAGCAGTTTCGACCCCCTACTAGCGGGAGCGCGCACCGGGGAGCTGTTTTTT.